These 9 T cell receptor beta chains were sequenced from one sample in a study of blood T cell repertoires in COVID-19. The protocol was immunoSEQ multiplex PCR, while the TCRdb copy is restricted to in-frame clones and leaves out a portion. Counted here are 70,000 to 95,000 clones, about 95% occurring once; the ten biggest clones make up about 4.5%. The specimen was peripheral blood. All receptors derive from a human donor with active COVID-19. The donor label of this sample is uncertain.

CDR3 loop: CASSSSSVAQETQYF. CDR3 sequence (DNA): TGTGCCAGCAGTAGCTCAAGCGTCGCTCAAGAGACCCAGTACTTC. The chain joins TRBV6-2 or TRBV6-3 to TRBJ2-5; D is undetermined. The germline V gene has CDR1 MNHEY and CDR2 SVGEGT. The CDR3 extends over 15 amino acids. The V gene lost 5 bases and the J gene lost 2 bases, with 15 bases spanning the gap.

CDR3 bases: TGTGCCATCGCGACTAGCGGGGGCGCGGCCTACAATGAGCAGTTCTTC. It is translated as CAIATSGGAAYNEQFF. J is TRBJ2-1 and V is TRBV10-3, with 12 nucleotides matching TRBD2. There are 16 residues in the CDR3. Trimming took 8 bases from V and 2 from J; bases not matched to a gene: 7. Germline V gene sequence: CDR1 ENHRY, CDR2 SYGVKD.

The chain combines TRBV12-5 with TRBJ1-5; no definite D call. The V and J ends lost 0 bases and 3 bases respectively, with 18 bases between them. CDR3 length equals 18 residues. The germline V gene encodes CDR1 LGHNT and CDR2 FRNRAP. The CDR3 sequence is CASGLVVNVRTSNQPQHF. DNA of the CDR3: TGTGCTAGTGGTTTGGTGGTTAATGTTAGGACTTCCAATCAGCCCCAGCATTTT.

This clone occurred a few times. J is TRBJ1-5 and V is TRBV19; perhaps TRBD1 as D (5 bases). The V and J ends lost 7 bases and 1 base respectively, with 14 bases between them. Germline V gene sequence: CDR1 LNHDA, CDR2 SQIVND (reference sequence). The CDR3 runs to 15 residues. CDR3 residues: CASIVGVGSNQPQHF. CDR3 nucleotides: TGTGCCAGTATAGTAGGGGTTGGGAGCAATCAGCCCCAGCATTTT.

V usage is TRBV5-1 and J usage is TRBJ1-6; D is unclear. This CDR3 is built from 14 residues. The germline V and J ends were trimmed by 0 bases and 6 bases, with 7 bases remaining between them. Germline loops: CDR1 SGHRS, CDR2 YFSETQ. The CDR3: CASSLGALNSPLHF. CDR3 bases: TGCGCCAGCAGCTTGGGGGCACTTAATTCACCCCTCCACTTT.

The genes are TRBV7-7 and TRBJ2-5, with 12 bases identical to TRBD2. CDR3 length: 16 residues. CDR1 and CDR2 from the germline V gene are SSHAT and FNYEAQ (reference sequence). V was clipped by 3 bases and J by 0 bases; unmatched bases: 2. The CDR3 DNA is TGTGCCAGCAGCTTCGGACTAGCGGGGTACCAAGAGACCCAGTACTTC. Amino acid sequence: CASSFGLAGYQETQYF. The entire variable domain, with the rest obtained from reference TRBV7-7 and TRBJ2-5, is as follows: GAGVSQSPRYKVTKRGQDVTLRCDPISSHATLYWYQQALGQGPEFLTYFNYEAQPDKSGLPSDRFSAERPEGSISTLTIQRTEQRDSAMYRCASSFGLAGYQETQYFGPGTRLLVL.

In this sample, this clone turned up a few times. The V gene is TRBV19, the J gene TRBJ1-6, with 7 bases lining up with TRBD1. This CDR3 is 15 amino acids long. Germline CDR1 LNHDA, CDR2 SQIVND (reference sequence). J gave up 5 bases and V 6 bases, and 7 bases lay outside the gene matches. The CDR3 loop is CASSTGTVDNSPLHF. The CDR3, as DNA: TGTGCCAGTAGCACGGGGACAGTCGATAATTCACCCCTCCACTTT.

CDR3 sequence (DNA): TGCGCCAGCAGCTTTCTTCCGCGGGACAATGAGCAGTTCTTC. The encoded protein is CASSFLPRDNEQFF. The chain uses TRBV5-1 and TRBJ2-1, with D possibly TRBD2 on 5 matching bases. V lost 2 bases to trimming and J lost 5 bases, with 11 bases between them. Germline CDR1 SGHRS, CDR2 YFSETQ. CDR3 length equals 14 residues.

The chain couples TRBV5-1 to TRBJ2-3, with D hard to call. Germline values: CDR1 SGHRS, CDR2 YFSETQ. Trimming stripped 6 bases from V and 2 bases from J, with 13 bases between. This CDR3 spans 14 amino acids. The CDR3: CASMIPANTDTQYF. CDR3 nucleotides: TGCGCCAGCATGATACCCGCTAACACAGATACGCAGTATTTT.